Below, 30 T cell receptor beta chains from the same sample are listed, as sequenced in a study of blood T cell repertoires in COVID-19. Measured with immunoSEQ multiplex PCR; TCRdb has only the in-frame clones, and not every one. The table has roughly 330,000 clones, around 87% seen once. The specimen sequenced was PBMCs or T cells enriched from blood (not recorded which). The receptors originated from a woman aged 25 to 39 who had recovered from COVID-19.

The chain is built from TRBV2 and TRBJ1-2; TRBD1 might be the D (6 bases). Trimming pared 5 bases from V and 8 bases from J, leaving 12 bases between. The CDR3 totals 12 residues. CDR1 is SNHLY and CDR2 is FYNNEI in the germline V gene. CDR3 sequence: CASSPEGDGYTF. The CDR3, as DNA: TGTGCCAGCAGTCCAGAGGGGGACGGCTACACCTTC.

The chain employs TRBV15 and TRBJ2-5, with 11 nucleotides matching TRBD2. The V segment lost 1 base and the J segment 4 bases; nucleotides outside the gene matches: 5. CDR3 length: 16 residues. Germline V gene sequence: CDR1 LNHNV, CDR2 YYDKDF (reference sequence). The CDR3 loop is CATSRVAGGPGETQYF. The CDR3, as DNA: TGTGCCACCAGCAGAGTAGCGGGGGGGCCTGGAGAGACCCAGTACTTC.

V usage is TRBV10-1 and J usage is TRBJ2-3; TRBD1 agrees at 9 bases. J gave up 3 bases and V 6 bases, and 7 bases lay outside the gene matches. Germline CDR1 is WNHNN and CDR2 is SYGVQD (reference sequence). The CDR3 sequence is 15 residues long. CDR3 loop: CASSEQGASTDTQYF. The CDR3 DNA is TGCGCCAGCAGCGAACAGGGGGCGTCTACAGATACGCAGTATTTT.

The V call is TRBV11-2, the J call TRBJ2-1; tentative D call: TRBD2 (6 bases). The CDR3 length is 14 residues. CDR1 and CDR2 from the germline V gene are SGHAT and FQNNGV. The V end was cut by 1 base, the J end by 8 bases, with 12 bases between. The CDR3 region has the DNA TGTGCCAGCAGCTTAGGTCCAGCGGGCGATGAGCAGTTCTTC. It yields the protein CASSLGPAGDEQFF. Combining the CDR3 with reference TRBV11-2 and TRBJ2-1 gives the whole variable domain EAGVAQSPRYKIIEKRQSVAFWCNPISGHATLYWYQQILGQGPKLLIQFQNNGVVDDSQLPKDRFSAERLKGVDSTLKIQPAKLEDSAVYLCASSLGPAGDEQFFGPGTRLTVL.

In DNA form, the CDR3 reads TGTGCCAGCAGACCGCTGGGGGGACGAGACGAGCAGTACTTC. Encoded protein: CASRPLGGRDEQYF. The chain has TRBV27 and TRBJ2-7; D might be TRBD2 (6 bases). The CDR3 is 14 amino acids. Germline lookup yields CDR1 MNHEY and CDR2 SMNVEV (reference sequence). The ends were cut back, 6 bases at V and 5 bases at J, with 17 bases in the middle.

This chain links TRBV5-1 with TRBJ1-1; TRBD1 is a possible D gene (6 bases). The CDR3 loop spans 15 amino acids. V shed 3 bases and J shed 2 bases, with 14 bases lying between them. Germline assignment: CDR1 SGHRS and CDR2 YFSETQ. The CDR3 loop is CASSSGGAINTEAFF. In DNA form, the CDR3 reads TGCGCCAGCAGCTCCGGGGGGGCTATAAACACTGAAGCTTTCTTT. The full variable domain, completed using reference TRBV5-1 and TRBJ1-1, is KAGVTQTPRYLIKTRGQQVTLSCSPISGHRSVSWYQQTPGQGLQFLFEYFSETQRNKGNFPGRFSGRQFSNSRSEMNVSTLELGDSALYLCASSSGGAINTEAFFGQGTRLTVV.

The gene calls are TRBV5-4 and TRBJ2-6; D unclear. CDR3 length: 15 amino acids. The germline V and J ends were trimmed by 3 bases and 0 bases, with 7 bases remaining between them. From germline, CDR1 is SGHNT and CDR2 YYREEE (reference sequence). The CDR3 reads CASSSPGSGANVLTF. CDR3 bases: TGTGCCAGCAGCTCCCCGGGCTCTGGGGCCAACGTCCTGACTTTC.

This clone has just a few counts. V usage is TRBV4-1 and J usage is TRBJ1-2; D uncertain. Trimming took 0 bases from V and 9 from J, leaving 5 bases between them. The V gene's germline CDR1 is MGHRA and CDR2 YSYEKL. The CDR3 sequence is 11 residues long. The CDR3 protein is CASSQDRRYTF. Here the CDR3 DNA reads TGCGCCAGCAGCCAAGACAGGCGCTACACCTTC.

The chain uses TRBV18 and TRBJ1-1, with unresolved D. CDR1 KGHSH and CDR2 LQKENI come from the germline V gene. The CDR3 covers 13 residues. The ends were cut back, 6 bases at V and 4 bases at J, with 12 bases in the middle. CDR3 sequence (DNA): TGTGCCAGCTCCCTTTGGCCGGGCACTGAAGCTTTCTTT. This encodes CASSLWPGTEAFF.

The gene calls are TRBV6-2 or TRBV6-3 and TRBJ2-7, with TRBD2 matching 8 bases. With 6 bases clipped from V and 6 bases from J, the junction kept 4 bases outside the gene matches. Germline V gives CDR1 MNHEY, CDR2 SVGEGT. The CDR3 runs to 12 residues. The CDR3 region has the DNA TGTGCCAGCAGCCCGGGACTAGTCGAGCAGTACTTC. Its translation is CASSPGLVEQYF.

The chain links TRBV5-4 to TRBJ2-3; TRBD1 agrees at 8 bases. The CDR3 sequence is 15 residues long. Germline V gives CDR1 SGHNT, CDR2 YYREEE (reference sequence). The V and J ends lost 0 bases and 4 bases, in that order; junction bases with no gene match: 4. Here the CDR3 DNA reads TGTGCCAGCAGCTTGGCAGGGGGCGGGTCAGATACGCAGTATTTT. It is translated as CASSLAGGGSDTQYF.

V and J are TRBV5-1 and TRBJ2-3; 10 bases map to TRBD2. The CDR3 spans 15 residues. Trimming took 0 bases from V and 10 from J; bases not matched to a gene: 8. The germline V gene encodes CDR1 SGHRS and CDR2 YFSETQ. The CDR3 sequence: CASSLETTSGVPQYF. The CDR3 bases are TGCGCCAGCAGCTTGGAGACCACTAGCGGGGTCCCGCAGTATTTT.

The gene calls are TRBV21-1 and TRBJ1-3; the table's D gene call, TRBD1, was not cross checked with the DNA. TRBV21-1 is termed a pseudogene. The CDR3 loop spans 19 amino acids. CDR3 sequence reads: CASSNANPQGPHSGNTIYF. CDR3 DNA: TGTGCCAGCAGCAATGCGAATCCACAGGGTCCACACTCTGGAAACACCATATATTTT.

The chain's CDR3 is CASGKGANTEAFF. The DNA for the CDR3 is TGTGCCAGTGGTAAGGGGGCGAACACTGAAGCTTTCTTT. This chain links TRBV19 with TRBJ1-1; 7 bases agree with TRBD1. The CDR3 loop spans 13 amino acids. The germline CDR1 and CDR2 sequences are LNHDA and SQIVND (reference sequence). V lost 8 bases to trimming and J lost 1 base; unmatched junction nucleotides: 4.

V and J are TRBV5-1 and TRBJ1-3, with D maybe TRBD1 (5 bases). The CDR3 totals 13 residues. Germline assignment: CDR1 SGHRS and CDR2 YFSETQ. V was pared by 5 bases and J by 1 base, with 7 bases between. CDR3 nucleotide sequence: TGCGCCAGCAGGGACATGTCTGGAAACACCATATATTTT. Protein product: CASRDMSGNTIYF. The full variable domain, rest sourced from reference TRBV5-1 and TRBJ1-3, is KAGVTQTPRYLIKTRGQQVTLSCSPISGHRSVSWYQQTPGQGLQFLFEYFSETQRNKGNFPGRFSGRQFSNSRSEMNVSTLELGDSALYLCASRDMSGNTIYFGEGSWLTVV.

The CDR3 DNA reads as TGTGCCAGCAGCTCGGACAGGGGATCGGGTTCCAAAAACATTCAGTACTTC. This gives the protein CASSSDRGSGSKNIQYF. The chain joins TRBV5-8 to TRBJ2-4; 9 positions match TRBD1. Germline values: CDR1 SGHTS, CDR2 YDEGEE. The V and J ends lost 3 bases and 2 bases, in that order; junction bases with no gene match: 9. CDR3 length: 17 residues.

This chain joins TRBV28 and TRBJ1-5; 12 positions agree with TRBD1. CDR1 MDHEN and CDR2 SYDVKM come from the germline V gene. V shed 6 bases and J 6 bases; nucleotides not matched to a gene: 15. This CDR3 is 18 amino acids long. The CDR3, as DNA: TGTGCCAGCAGGGACTCGGGGACAGGGGGCCTCGGAGGTCAGCCCCAGCATTTT. Translating gives CASRDSGTGGLGGQPQHF.

CDR3 in DNA: TGTGCCAGCAGCCAACGACAGGGAGTACGGAACGAGCAGTACTTC. Protein: CASSQRQGVRNEQYF. The genes are TRBV4-2 and TRBJ2-7, with 7 bases that match TRBD1. Germline V lookup: CDR1 LGHNA, CDR2 YNFKEQ. Trimming cost V 2 bases and J 5 bases; bases outside gene matches: 9. CDR3 length: 15 amino acids.

CDR3 sequence: CASSLGFRSTGELFF. CDR3 coding DNA: TGTGCCAGCAGCTTAGGTTTTCGGAGCACCGGGGAGCTGTTTTTT. The chain carries TRBV7-8 and TRBJ2-2, with D hard to call. V was shortened by 1 base and J by 4 bases, with 10 bases between the two germline ends. The CDR3 sequence is 15 residues long. Germline CDR1 and CDR2: SGHVS and FQNEAQ.

On this clone itself: A junction boundary mismatches the germline segment, possibly from a read error. The V call is TRBV6-5, the J call TRBJ1-2, with 8 nucleotides matching TRBD1. CDR1 is MNHEY and CDR2 is SVGAGI in the germline V gene. CDR3 length equals 13 residues. CDR3 coding DNA: TGTGCCAGCAGATTGCTGACAGGGGACCGGACCCACTTC. It yields the protein CASRLLTGDRTHF.

There are a few counts of this clone. CDR3 amino acids: CASSESEEGPQYF. The CDR3 nucleotides read TGCGCCAGCAGTGAGTCCGAAGAGGGCCCCCAGTACTTC. The rearrangement links TRBV10-2 to TRBJ2-5; weak D call: TRBD2 (5 bases). The CDR3 sequence is 13 residues long. The ends were cut back, 0 bases at V and 9 bases at J, with 11 bases in the middle. Germline CDR1 reads WSHSY; CDR2 reads SAAADI.

The chain employs TRBV27 and TRBJ2-3, with unresolved D. Germline CDR1 MNHEY, CDR2 SMNVEV (reference sequence). The CDR3 spans 12 residues. V lost 6 bases and J 2 bases, leaving 6 bases between the germline ends. DNA for the CDR3: TGTGCCAGCAGCCTACCCACAGATACGCAGTATTTT. Its translation: CASSLPTDTQYF.

V gene TRBV5-6 combines with J gene TRBJ1-1; 7 bases line up with TRBD1. CDR3 size: 16 residues. The V segment lost 4 bases and the J segment 7 bases; nucleotides outside the gene matches: 16. CDR1 and CDR2 (germline): SGHDT, YYEEEE. DNA of the CDR3: TGTGCCAGCAGCCCATATTCCGGGACAGCCACACGTGAAGCTTTCTTT. It is translated as CASSPYSGTATREAFF.

Only a few counts were recorded for this clone. J is TRBJ1-1 and V is TRBV28; 9 nucleotides align to TRBD1. The CDR3 contains 16 residues. Germline loops: CDR1 MDHEN, CDR2 SYDVKM. The J segment lost 1 base and the V segment lost 5 bases, leaving 8 bases of the junction unmatched. CDR3 nucleotides: TGTGCCAGCAGTCCAACCACAGGGGGCGCGAACACTGAAGCTTTCTTT. Translation gives CASSPTTGGANTEAFF.

This chain links TRBV27 with TRBJ2-4; 8 nucleotides line up with TRBD1. This CDR3 region has 16 residues. Germline CDR1 reads MNHEY; CDR2 reads SMNVEV (reference sequence). With 6 bases clipped from V and 4 bases from J, the junction kept 11 bases outside the gene matches. CDR3 loop: CASSNRGYWDKNIQYF. The CDR3 DNA is TGTGCCAGCAGCAACAGGGGGTATTGGGATAAAAACATTCAGTACTTC.

The chain is built from TRBV19 and TRBJ1-1, with D possibly matching TRBD1 (6 bases). CDR3 length: 15 amino acids. Germline values: CDR1 LNHDA, CDR2 SQIVND (reference sequence). With 5 bases removed from V and 4 bases from J, the gap between germline ends came to 17 bases. This CDR3 is CASSANRDGSTEAFF. Here the CDR3 DNA reads TGTGCCAGTAGTGCAAACAGGGATGGATCCACTGAAGCTTTCTTT.

This chain joins TRBV7-9 and TRBJ2-1, with 8 bases that match TRBD2. Germline CDR1 reads SEHNR; CDR2 reads FQNEAQ (reference sequence). The length of the CDR3 is 17 residues. The junction had 15 bases not matched to a gene; V was cut back by 5 bases and J by 6 bases. In nucleotides, the CDR3 is TGTGCCAGCAGCCCCTGGGCGTTCAGCGGGGGTATCAATGAGCAGTTCTTC. Translating it yields CASSPWAFSGGINEQFF.

The chain employs TRBV6-1 and TRBJ1-4; perhaps TRBD1 as D (6 bases). The CDR3 extends over 14 amino acids. V shed 2 bases and J shed 8 bases, with 12 bases lying between them. Germline assignment: CDR1 MNHNS and CDR2 SASEGT. The CDR3 loop is CASSEIRGGEKLFF. Written as DNA, the CDR3 is TGTGCCAGCAGTGAAATTCGGGGGGGCGAAAAACTGTTTTTT.

The chain combines TRBV11-2 with TRBJ2-1, with 8 bases lining up with TRBD2. Germline V gene lookup returns CDR1 SGHAT and CDR2 FQNNGV. V lost 3 bases and J lost 6; bases outside the gene matches: 7. The CDR3 runs 15 residues. As DNA, the CDR3 is TGTGCCAGCAGCTTTGAGCGGGGGCGTTTCAATGAGCAGTTCTTC. This codes for CASSFERGRFNEQFF.

The chain carries TRBV7-8 and TRBJ2-5; maybe TRBD1 (7 bases). The germline V gene encodes CDR1 SGHVS and CDR2 FQNEAQ. CDR3 size: 13 residues. Trimming took 2 bases from V and 5 from J, leaving 9 bases between them. The CDR3 spells CASSLPGGETQYF. In DNA, the CDR3 is TGTGCCAGCAGCTTACCAGGGGGGGAGACCCAGTACTTC.